The sequence of this T cell receptor (beta chain) was determined in a study of blood T cells in healthy people across ages. Whole-study results and caveats: Calculation of diversity from one million T cells yielded estimates considered to be underestimates. Roughly linear age-related decline in beta diversity appeared, significant by age 40.

About this clonotype itself: The antigen remains unidentified.

A J-beta primer mix and a sample-barcoded 5' primer were used in a second PCR of roughly 6 to 11 cycles. A single record per CDR3 protein comes from TCRdb applying MiXCR to the 5' RACE reads. The profile shows some 1.5 million distinct CDR3 sequences, approximately 43% of them singletons. The source is a woman aged 18 to 35 in good health. The sample taken for sequencing was blood.

CDR3 loop: CSPLESGSLGYEQYF. For the CDR3, the DNA is TGCAGCCCCCTTGAGAGCGGGAGCCTCGGATATGAGCAGTACTTC. The gene calls are TRBV20-1 and TRBJ2-7; TRBD2 matches 8 bases. The CDR3 is 15 residues long. Germline V lookup: CDR1 DFQATT, CDR2 SNEGSKA (reference sequence).